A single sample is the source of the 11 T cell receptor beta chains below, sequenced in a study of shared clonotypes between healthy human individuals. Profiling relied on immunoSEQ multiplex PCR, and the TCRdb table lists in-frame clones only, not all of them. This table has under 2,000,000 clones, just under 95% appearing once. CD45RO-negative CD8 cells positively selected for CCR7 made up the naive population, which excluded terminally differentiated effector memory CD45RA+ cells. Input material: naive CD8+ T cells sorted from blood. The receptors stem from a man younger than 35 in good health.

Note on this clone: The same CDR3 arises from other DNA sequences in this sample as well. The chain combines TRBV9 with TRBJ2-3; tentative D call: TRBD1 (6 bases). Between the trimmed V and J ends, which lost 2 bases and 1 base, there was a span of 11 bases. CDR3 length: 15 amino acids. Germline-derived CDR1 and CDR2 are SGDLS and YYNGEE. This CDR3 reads CASSVRGLGTDTQYF. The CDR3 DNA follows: TGTGCCAGCAGCGTCAGGGGATTAGGCACAGATACGCAGTATTTT. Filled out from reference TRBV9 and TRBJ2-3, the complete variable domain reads DSGVTQTPKHLITATGQRVTLRCSPRSGDLSVYWYQQSLDQGLQFLIQYYNGEERAKGNILERFSAQQFPDLHSELNLSSLELGDSALYFCASSVRGLGTDTQYFGPGTRLTVL.

CDR3 bases: TGTGCCAGCAGTGAGATGGGTAACATTCAGTACTTC. It translates to CASSEMGNIQYF. The chain is built from TRBV2 and TRBJ2-4; no clear D gene. In germline, CDR1 is SNHLY, CDR2 FYNNEI. The CDR3 covers 12 residues. V lost 3 bases to trimming and J lost 7 bases, with 7 bases between them.

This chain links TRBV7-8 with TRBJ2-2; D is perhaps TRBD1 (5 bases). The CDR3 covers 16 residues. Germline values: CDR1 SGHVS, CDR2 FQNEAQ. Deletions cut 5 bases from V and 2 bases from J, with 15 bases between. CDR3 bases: TGTGCCAGCAGCGGCCTGGGGCGGCTTAACACCGGGGAGCTGTTTTTT. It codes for CASSGLGRLNTGELFF.

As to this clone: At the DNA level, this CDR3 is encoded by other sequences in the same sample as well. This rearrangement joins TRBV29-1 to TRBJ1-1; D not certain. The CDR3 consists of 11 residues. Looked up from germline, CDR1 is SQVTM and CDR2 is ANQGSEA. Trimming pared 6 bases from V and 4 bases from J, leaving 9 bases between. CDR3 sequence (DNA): TGCAGCGTAGGAGGGAGCACTGAAGCTTTCTTT. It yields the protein CSVGGSTEAFF.

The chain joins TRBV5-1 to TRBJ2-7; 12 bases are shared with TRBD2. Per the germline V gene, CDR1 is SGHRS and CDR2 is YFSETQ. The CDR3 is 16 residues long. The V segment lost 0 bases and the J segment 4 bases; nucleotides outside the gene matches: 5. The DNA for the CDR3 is TGCGCCAGCAGCTTGGGAGCTAGCGGGGGGGCGTACGAGCAGTACTTC. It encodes CASSLGASGGAYEQYF.

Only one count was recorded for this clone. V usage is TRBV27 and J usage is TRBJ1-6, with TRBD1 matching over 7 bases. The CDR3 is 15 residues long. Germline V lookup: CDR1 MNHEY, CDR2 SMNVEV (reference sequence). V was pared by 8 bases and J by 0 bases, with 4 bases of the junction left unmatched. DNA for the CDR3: TGTGCCAGCGGGGACAGAGTCTCCTATAATTCACCCCTCCACTTT. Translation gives CASGDRVSYNSPLHF.

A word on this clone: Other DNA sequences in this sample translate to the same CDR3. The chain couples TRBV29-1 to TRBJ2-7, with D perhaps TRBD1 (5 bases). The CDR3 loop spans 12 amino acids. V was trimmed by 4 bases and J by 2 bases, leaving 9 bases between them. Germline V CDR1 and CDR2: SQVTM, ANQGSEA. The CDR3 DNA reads TGCAGCGTTGGGGGCGAGGCCTACGAGCAGTACTTC. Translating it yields CSVGGEAYEQYF.

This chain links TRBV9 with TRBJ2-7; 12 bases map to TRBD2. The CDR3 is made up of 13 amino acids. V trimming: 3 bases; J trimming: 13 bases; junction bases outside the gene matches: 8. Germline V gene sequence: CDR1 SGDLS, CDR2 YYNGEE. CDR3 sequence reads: CASSASTSGSPYF. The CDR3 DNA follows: TGTGCCAGCAGCGCTTCGACTAGCGGGAGCCCTTACTTC.

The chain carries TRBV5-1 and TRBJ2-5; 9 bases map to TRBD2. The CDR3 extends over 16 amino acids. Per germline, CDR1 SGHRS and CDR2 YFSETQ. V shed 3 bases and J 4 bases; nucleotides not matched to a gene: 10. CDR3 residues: CASSYGLAPILETQYF. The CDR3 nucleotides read TGCGCCAGCAGCTATGGACTAGCGCCTATTCTAGAGACCCAGTACTTC.

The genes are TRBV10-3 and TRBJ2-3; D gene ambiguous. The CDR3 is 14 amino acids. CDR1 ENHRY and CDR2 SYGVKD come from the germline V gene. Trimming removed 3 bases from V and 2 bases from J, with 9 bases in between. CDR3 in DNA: TGTGCCATCAGTGAAACAGCAGACACAGATACGCAGTATTTT. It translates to CAISETADTDTQYF.

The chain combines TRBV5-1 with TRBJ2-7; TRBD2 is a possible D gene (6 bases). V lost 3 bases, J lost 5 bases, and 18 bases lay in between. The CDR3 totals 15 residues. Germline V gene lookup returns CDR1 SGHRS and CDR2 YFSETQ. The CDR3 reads CASSWGETSGNEQYF. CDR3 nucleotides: TGCGCCAGCAGCTGGGGGGAGACTAGTGGTAACGAGCAGTACTTC.